Following are 5 T cell receptor beta chains from one sample sequenced in a study of circulating tumor DNA in untreated peripheral T-cell lymphoma. TCRdb's table, derived via immunoSEQ multiplex PCR, lists solely in-frame clones and lacks some. Here the sample spans about 230 clones, roughly 91% being singletons. The sequenced sample consisted of cell-free DNA from blood serum. The source of these receptors is a human donor with peripheral T-cell lymphoma.

CDR3 sequence reads: CASSNRGDEQYF. The DNA for the CDR3 is TGTGCCAGCAGCAACCGAGGGGACGAGCAGTACTTC. The chain is built from TRBV9 and TRBJ2-7; the D call may be TRBD1 or TRBD2 (5 bases each). Germline V gives CDR1 SGDLS, CDR2 YYNGEE. The length of the CDR3 is 12 residues. Trimming took 4 bases from V and 5 from J, leaving 10 bases between them.

The J gene is TRBJ2-1, the V gene TRBV4-2, with D perhaps TRBD1 (5 bases). The CDR3 contains 17 residues. The V end was cut by 2 bases, the J end by 6 bases, with 20 bases between. CDR1 LGHNA and CDR2 YNFKEQ come from the germline V gene. Here the CDR3 reads CASSQLPSDSTTNEQFF. In DNA, the CDR3 is TGTGCCAGCAGCCAATTGCCTTCCGACAGTACGACCAATGAGCAGTTCTTC.

The rearrangement joins TRBV29-1 to TRBJ2-2, with TRBD2 matching over 12 bases. The CDR3 runs to 15 residues. J gave up 7 bases and V 0 bases, and 3 bases lay outside the gene matches. Germline-derived CDR1 and CDR2 are SQVTM and ANQGSEA. The CDR3 coding sequence is TGCAGCGTTGAAGAATCTAGCGGGAGGGTCGGGGAGCTGTTTTTT. Its protein product is CSVEESSGRVGELFF.

This clone came up once. J is TRBJ1-2 and V is TRBV6-5, with D possibly being TRBD1 (6 bases). The ends were cut back, 4 bases at V and 4 bases at J, with 16 bases in the middle. Looked up from germline, CDR1 is MNHEY and CDR2 is SVGAGI. The CDR3 sequence is 15 residues long. The CDR3 nucleotides are TGTGCCAGCAGTTCCCCCGGAGGGGGGGTCTATGGCTACACCTTC. Protein product: CASSSPGGGVYGYTF.

The CDR3 region has the DNA TGCGCCAGCAGCCAGGAACACAGGGGCTCTGGGGCCAACGTCCTGACTTTC. Translated: CASSQEHRGSGANVLTF. J is TRBJ2-6 and V is TRBV4-3, with TRBD1 matching 7 bases. The CDR3 consists of 17 residues. In germline, CDR1 is LGHNA, CDR2 YSLEER. V trimming: 3 bases; J trimming: 0 bases; junction bases outside the gene matches: 5.